Below, 18 T cell receptor beta chains from the same sample are listed, as sequenced in a study of shared clonotypes between healthy human individuals. Assay used: immunoSEQ multiplex PCR; TCRdb lists only in-frame clones, some missing. The top ten hold approximately 12% of the sample, which has over 400,000 clones, about 78% seen once. The sequencing sample was made of PBMCs. These receptors were collected from a woman in her thirties or forties in good health. Some clones in this sample may be carry-over from other donors' samples.

The genes are TRBV12-2 and TRBJ2-7; the table's D call of TRBD2 was not tested on the DNA. TRBV12-2 is designated a pseudogene. The CDR3 has 14 amino acids. DNA of the CDR3: TGTGCAAGTCCAGGACTAGCGGGGGATTACGAGCAGTACTTC. Translated, it gives CASPGLAGDYEQYF.

This clone showed up just a few times. The chain recombines TRBV27 with TRBJ2-7; 8 nucleotides line up with TRBD1. The CDR3 is 13 amino acids. CDR1 MNHEY and CDR2 SMNVEV come from the germline V gene (reference sequence). V was pared by 8 bases and J by 4 bases, with 7 bases of the junction left unmatched. The CDR3 DNA reads as TGTGCCAGCGCCGGCAGGGGGCCGTACGAGCAGTACTTC. It specifies CASAGRGPYEQYF.

The CDR3 sequence is CASSPHRSVNYGYTF. CDR3 bases: TGTGCCAGCAGCCCCCACAGGTCGGTTAACTATGGCTACACCTTC. The rearrangement links TRBV14 to TRBJ1-2, with D perhaps matching TRBD1 (5 bases). This CDR3 region has 15 residues. CDR1 SGHDN and CDR2 FVKESK come from the germline V gene. V was shortened by 4 bases and J by 1 base, with 13 bases between the two germline ends.

The rearrangement joins TRBV7-2 to TRBJ2-7; a weak D match, TRBD2 (7 bases). In germline, CDR1 is SGHTA, CDR2 FQGNSA. The CDR3 has 14 amino acids. V lost 5 bases and J 6 bases, leaving 17 bases between the germline ends. The CDR3 coding sequence is TGTGCCAGCAGCCCTTGGGGGGGCCTTGGCGAGCAGTACTTC. Translation: CASSPWGGLGEQYF.

The CDR3 bases are TGTGCCACCTCGGGACTAGCGGGAGTCGAGCAGTACTTC. It is translated as CATSGLAGVEQYF. The chain combines TRBV28 with TRBJ2-7, with 14 bases lining up with TRBD2. Germline V gene data show CDR1 as MDHEN and CDR2 as SYDVKM. J lost 6 bases, V lost 10 bases, and 5 bases had no gene match. This CDR3 comprises 13 residues.

The CDR3 nucleotides read TGTGCCAGCAGTTTGTCTGCCGGGACTAGCGTGTTCGTTGAGCAGTTCTTC. This sequence encodes CASSLSAGTSVFVEQFF. This sequence joins TRBV28 and TRBJ2-1; 10 bases align to TRBD2. The CDR3 is 17 amino acids. CDR1 and CDR2 (germline): MDHEN, SYDVKM. Losses at the gene ends were 3 bases for V and 9 bases for J; bases not matched to a gene: 14.

The gene calls are TRBV9 and TRBJ2-2; 8 bases match TRBD2. With 7 bases clipped from V and 2 bases from J, the junction kept 13 bases outside the gene matches. The CDR3 has 17 residues. Germline CDR1 is SGDLS and CDR2 is YYNGEE. The CDR3 nucleotides are TGTGCCAGCTCGGGCGGGGGGCGGAAGGGAAACACCGGGGAGCTGTTTTTT. As protein: CASSGGGRKGNTGELFF.

Points on this clone: This may be a read error, as it is one base from a much larger clone. This chain joins TRBV29-1 and TRBJ1-1; D unresolved. CDR3 length: 13 amino acids. Germline V gene sequence: CDR1 SQVTM, CDR2 ANQGSEA. CDR3 nucleotide sequence: TGCAGCGTTAAGAGGTCAACGAACGCTGAAGCTTTCTTT. Translating gives CSVKRSTNAEAFF.

The chain uses TRBV28 and TRBJ1-4; D call uncertain. This CDR3 spans 13 amino acids. The V end lost 2 bases, the J end lost 5 bases, and 6 bases lay between the germline ends. In germline, CDR1 is MDHEN, CDR2 SYDVKM. In DNA, the CDR3 is TGTGCCAGCAGTTTAACCAAGAATGAAAAACTGTTTTTT. Protein product: CASSLTKNEKLFF.

This chain connects TRBV27 to TRBJ2-1, with D perhaps TRBD1 (5 bases). V lost 2 bases and J 3 bases, leaving 8 bases between the germline ends. This CDR3 region has 14 residues. In germline, CDR1 is MNHEY, CDR2 SMNVEV (reference sequence). The CDR3 coding sequence is TGTGCCAGCAGTTTAGAAGACAGCTACAATGAGCAGTTCTTC. This translates into CASSLEDSYNEQFF.

The CDR3 DNA reads TGTGCCAGCAGCCGCGGTGGGGGGGCCGAGACCCAGTACTTC. Protein product: CASSRGGGAETQYF. J is TRBJ2-5 and V is TRBV11-3; maybe TRBD2 (7 bases). The length of the CDR3 is 14 residues. CDR1 SGHNT and CDR2 YENEEA come from the germline V gene. V was pared by 5 bases and J by 5 bases, with 15 bases between. Based on the CDR3 plus reference TRBV11-3 and TRBJ2-5, the full variable domain is EAGVVQSPRYKIIEKKQPVAFWCNPISGHNTLYWYLQNLGQGPELLIRYENEEAVDDSQLPKDRFSAERLKGVDSTLKIQPAELGDSAVYLCASSRGGGAETQYFGPGTRLLVL.

As DNA, the CDR3 is TGTGCCAGCAGTACGCGGACTAGCGGGAGTGCAGATACGCAGTATTTT. This encodes CASSTRTSGSADTQYF. The V call is TRBV6-6, the J call TRBJ2-3, with 13 bases that match TRBD2. Germline-derived CDR1 and CDR2 are MNHNY and SVGAGI (reference sequence). CDR3 length: 16 residues. The V and J ends lost 5 bases and 4 bases, in that order; junction bases with no gene match: 6.

The chain uses TRBV11-2 and TRBJ2-1; D perhaps matches TRBD2 (5 bases). This CDR3 is 14 amino acids long. V was shortened by 5 bases and J by 12 bases, with 20 bases between the two germline ends. The germline CDR1 and CDR2 sequences are SGHAT and FQNNGV. DNA of the CDR3: TGTGCCAGCAGCCCCTCGGACTGGAATGGATCGCAGTTCTTC. It is translated as CASSPSDWNGSQFF. The full variable domain, its missing parts supplied by reference TRBV11-2 and TRBJ2-1, is EAGVAQSPRYKIIEKRQSVAFWCNPISGHATLYWYQQILGQGPKLLIQFQNNGVVDDSQLPKDRFSAERLKGVDSTLKIQPAKLEDSAVYLCASSPSDWNGSQFFGPGTRLTVL.

V and J are TRBV30 and TRBJ1-2; 7 positions match TRBD1. Germline V gene sequence: CDR1 GTSNPN, CDR2 SVGIG (reference sequence). Trimming took 4 bases from V and 9 from J; bases not matched to a gene: 5. The length of the CDR3 is 11 residues. The CDR3 loop reads CAWTQGQRYTF. The CDR3 nucleotides are TGTGCCTGGACCCAGGGACAGCGCTACACCTTC.

The chain couples TRBV7-2 to TRBJ2-2, with D perhaps assigned TRBD1 or TRBD2 (7 bases each). The V and J ends lost 5 bases and 4 bases respectively, with 14 bases between them. Germline V CDR1 and CDR2: SGHTA, FQGNSA. The CDR3 spans 15 residues. CDR3 in amino acids: CASSQGGLPTGELFF. DNA for the CDR3: TGTGCCAGCAGCCAGGGGGGGCTTCCCACCGGGGAGCTGTTTTTT.

This chain links TRBV15 with TRBJ2-3; 11 positions agree with TRBD2. The CDR3 extends over 14 amino acids. V shed 6 bases and J 6 bases; nucleotides not matched to a gene: 5. CDR1 is LNHNV and CDR2 is YYDKDF in the germline V gene (reference sequence). The CDR3 here is CATRRLAGRDTQYF. As DNA, the CDR3 is TGTGCCACCAGGCGACTAGCGGGAAGGGATACGCAGTATTTT.

The chain combines TRBV14 with TRBJ2-5; 10 bases match TRBD2. V shed 4 bases and J 0 bases; nucleotides not matched to a gene: 2. The CDR3 covers 15 residues. The germline CDR1 and CDR2 sequences are SGHDN and FVKESK. The CDR3 is CASSPGLADQETQYF. The CDR3 DNA reads TGTGCCAGCAGCCCCGGACTAGCGGACCAAGAGACCCAGTACTTC.

V and J are TRBV7-9 and TRBJ2-1; 7 bases agree with TRBD2. From germline, CDR1 is SEHNR and CDR2 FQNEAQ (reference sequence). Trimming removed 2 bases from V and 9 bases from J; junction bases left unmatched: 7. The CDR3 totals 14 residues. The CDR3: CASSLTAGSGEQFF. The CDR3 bases are TGTGCCAGCAGCTTAACAGCGGGATCGGGTGAGCAGTTCTTC.